A single sample gave rise to the 7 T cell receptor beta chains below, sequenced in a study of blood T cell repertoires in COVID-19. Sequencing used immunoSEQ multiplex PCR; TCRdb keeps in-frame clones, though not all of them. This sample carries under 300,000 clones, roughly 90% of them seen once, and the ten largest clones take 0.8%. The sample consisted of peripheral blood. These receptor sequences come from a woman aged 25 to 45 with acute or convalescent COVID-19.

This chain connects TRBV3-1 (or the pseudogene TRBV3-2) to TRBJ2-5; the D is unclear. Looked up from germline, CDR1 is LGHDT and CDR2 is YNNKEL (reference sequence). There are 15 residues in the CDR3. The V end lost 1 base, the J end lost 5 bases, and 14 bases lay between the germline ends. CDR3 amino acids: CASSQGLGSSETQYF. In DNA, the CDR3 is TGTGCCAGCAGCCAAGGACTCGGAAGCTCGGAGACCCAGTACTTC.

The chain has TRBV6-2 or TRBV6-3 and TRBJ1-5; D may be TRBD1 (6 bases). The germline V gene encodes CDR1 MNHEY and CDR2 SVGEGT. The CDR3 loop spans 16 amino acids. V was clipped by 5 bases and J by 9 bases, with 23 bases between them. The CDR3 DNA is TGTGCCAGCAGTGGGCCTCTCGGGACACTTTTCACGCCCCAGCATTTT. It yields the protein CASSGPLGTLFTPQHF.

V and J are TRBV6-2 or TRBV6-3 and TRBJ2-7; 7 bases map to TRBD1. In germline, CDR1 is MNHEY, CDR2 SVGEGT. CDR3 length: 14 residues. Germline trimming cut 3 bases from V and 1 base from J; bases unmatched to any gene: 3. CDR3 region: CASSYAGGSYEQYF. As DNA, the CDR3 is TGTGCCAGCAGTTATGCAGGGGGTTCCTACGAGCAGTACTTC.

The J gene is TRBJ1-3, the V gene TRBV7-9; D gene uncertain. The ends were cut back, 6 bases at V and 1 base at J, with 16 bases in the middle. Germline V gene sequence: CDR1 SEHNR, CDR2 FQNEAQ (reference sequence). This CDR3 spans 16 amino acids. The CDR3 bases are TGTGCCAGCAGTTTACTCGGCGGGGTTTCTGGAAACACCATATATTTT. Its translation is CASSLLGGVSGNTIYF.

The gene calls are TRBV11-3 and TRBJ2-1, with D possibly TRBD1 on 6 matching bases. CDR3 length: 19 residues. Between the trimmed V and J ends, which lost 0 bases and 4 bases, there was a span of 22 bases. The germline CDR1 and CDR2 sequences are SGHNT and YENEEA. As DNA, the CDR3 is TGTGCCAGCAGCTTAGATCTTTGGCCAGGGGACCCGACTTACAATGAGCAGTTCTTC. Protein sequence: CASSLDLWPGDPTYNEQFF.

The count of this clone is one. The gene calls are TRBV9 and TRBJ1-4; 9 bases agree with TRBD1. Trimming at V came to 5 bases and at J to 8 bases, leaving 13 bases not matched to a gene. The germline gives CDR1 SGDLS, CDR2 YYNGEE. The CDR3 covers 16 residues. CDR3 in amino acids: CASSEAPGQGGEKLFF. CDR3 bases: TGTGCCAGCAGTGAGGCGCCGGGACAGGGAGGAGAAAAACTGTTTTTT.

The chain links TRBV14 to TRBJ2-1; 13 bases align to TRBD2. Germline CDR1 is SGHDN and CDR2 is FVKESK. The CDR3 loop spans 15 amino acids. J gave up 5 bases and V 3 bases, and 1 base lay outside the gene matches. The CDR3 sequence: CASSHGTSGNNEQFF. DNA of the CDR3: TGTGCCAGCAGCCACGGGACTAGCGGGAACAATGAGCAGTTCTTC. Drawing the rest from reference TRBV14 and TRBJ2-1, the complete variable domain is EAGVTQFPSHSVIEKGQTVTLRCDPISGHDNLYWYRRVMGKEIKFLLHFVKESKQDESGMPNNRFLAERTGGTYSTLKVQPAELEDSGVYFCASSHGTSGNNEQFFGPGTRLTVL.